This T cell receptor beta chain appears in the sequencing data of a study of T cells after posttransplantation cyclophosphamide (dated by TCRdb to the mid-2010s). As for the study more broadly: Using TRB sequencing, the study followed how the T cell repertoire rebuilt after myeloablative bone marrow transplantation with posttransplantation cyclophosphamide given as GVHD prophylaxis. Antigen receptor sequencing covered samples from a few dozen PTCy-treated patients and about 17 of their related bone marrow donors. Blood from all 30 or so PTCy patients who had 1-year posttransplant specimens underwent TRB sequencing. In 3 patients, up to roughly 3 additional blood samples taken between 2 and 5.2 years after transplant also underwent TRB sequencing, as did pretransplant blood from a handful of patients. Because TRA and TRB clonality correlated tightly in ten or so samples, later TCR analyses were limited to TRB. Public TRB sequences were compared against a database of over 3,500 sequences linked to responses to pathogens, tumor antigens, self-antigens and alloantigens.

Genomic DNA was the input for TRB sequencing, which was run either with the immunoSEQ assay at survey resolution or with the hsTCRB kit. Turning to the authors' computational methods: Initial read processing used immunoSEQ software, and repertoire analyses used the LymphoSeq R package. Clonality was calculated as 1 minus normalized Shannon entropy, and the Gini coefficient was also calculated for each TRB dataset. Phenotypes of unsorted samples were inferred by mapping TRB sequences from sorted subsets of the recipient or donor onto unsorted samples of the same recipient. Here the immuneACCESS table is served through TCRdb, limited to in-frame sequences with V and J called. Missing clones are a known gap in these copies; in checked studies unresolved V genes cover under half, and the rest lacks a known reason. Clone size and the V and J calls come from that table; the DNA yielded D and trimming. This sample is represented by about 36,000 clones, with no singletons among them. The ten largest clonotypes hold roughly 1.1% of the sample.

General conclusions and limits of the study: The TRB repertoires of T cells infiltrating skin or the GI tract showed only limited overlap with the TRB repertoires found in blood. Donor-recipient similarity was low at 1-2 months but increased during the first year, and donor CD8+ memory clones often dominated later blood repertoires. Across roughly 48 patients, TRB clonality was highly associated with recipient CMV seropositivity and CMV reactivation, and diversity in PTCy patients was similar to diversity in CNI/methotrexate controls.

This clone was seen at least ten times. Which antigen it targets is not known. No base-level quality is on record; no much larger clone is a single base apart. Peripheral blood samples were provided by related bone marrow donors on the day of marrow donation. Peripheral blood and bone marrow mononuclear cells were isolated by Ficoll-Hypaque density centrifugation and cryopreserved. The receptor was isolated from a girl aged 5-17 years in good health, CMV-negative, and a related stem cell transplant donor. Source material: PBMCs.

CDR3 reads: CASSPTAVSYEQYF. The DNA sequence is given as TGTGCCAGCAGCCCGACAGCAGTATCCTACGAGCAGTACTTC. The sequence links TRBV4-2 to TRBJ2-7; a weak D assignment points to TRBD1 (5 bases agree). V is pared back by 4 bases and J by 1 base, with 11 bases lying between the germline termini. Spanning cysteine to phenylalanine, the CDR3 consists of 14 amino acids. Of all the DNA, just the CDR3 is kept, 42 bases in frame from base 1. CDR1 and CDR2, looked up from the germline V gene, are LGHNA and YNFKEQ.